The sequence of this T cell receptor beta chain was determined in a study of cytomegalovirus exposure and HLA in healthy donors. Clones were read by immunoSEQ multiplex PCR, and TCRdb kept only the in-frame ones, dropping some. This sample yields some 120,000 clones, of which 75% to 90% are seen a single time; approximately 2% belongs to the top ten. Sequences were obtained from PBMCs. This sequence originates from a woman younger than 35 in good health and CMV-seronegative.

The CDR3 is CSVTGTGGEFIRTF. CDR3 nucleotides: TGCAGCGTGACCGGGACAGGGGGCGAGTTCATCCGCACCTTC. The genes are TRBV29-1 and TRBJ1-2, with TRBD1 identical over 12 bases. This CDR3 is built from 14 residues. CDR1 is SQVTM, CDR2 ANQGSEA, per germline. After removal of 6 bases from V and 13 bases from J, the junction contained 15 bases not matched to a gene.